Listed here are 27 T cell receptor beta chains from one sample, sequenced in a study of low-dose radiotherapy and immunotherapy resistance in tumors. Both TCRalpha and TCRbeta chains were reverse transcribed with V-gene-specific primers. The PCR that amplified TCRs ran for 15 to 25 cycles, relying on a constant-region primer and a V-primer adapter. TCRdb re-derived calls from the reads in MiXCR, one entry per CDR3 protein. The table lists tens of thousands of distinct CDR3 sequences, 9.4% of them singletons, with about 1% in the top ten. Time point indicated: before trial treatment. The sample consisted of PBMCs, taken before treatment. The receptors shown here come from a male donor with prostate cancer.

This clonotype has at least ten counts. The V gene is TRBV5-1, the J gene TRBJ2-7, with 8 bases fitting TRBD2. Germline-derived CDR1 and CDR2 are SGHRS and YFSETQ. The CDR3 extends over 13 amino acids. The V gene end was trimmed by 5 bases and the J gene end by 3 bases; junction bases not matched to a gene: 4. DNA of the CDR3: TGCGCCAGCAGTCGGGAGGGATTCTACGAGCAGTACTTC. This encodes CASSREGFYEQYF.

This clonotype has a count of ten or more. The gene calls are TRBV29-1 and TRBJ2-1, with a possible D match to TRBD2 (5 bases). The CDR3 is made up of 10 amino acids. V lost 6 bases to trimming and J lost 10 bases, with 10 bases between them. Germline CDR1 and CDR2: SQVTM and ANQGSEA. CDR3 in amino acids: CSVGRPEQFF. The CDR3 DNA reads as TGCAGCGTAGGGAGACCCGAGCAGTTCTTC.

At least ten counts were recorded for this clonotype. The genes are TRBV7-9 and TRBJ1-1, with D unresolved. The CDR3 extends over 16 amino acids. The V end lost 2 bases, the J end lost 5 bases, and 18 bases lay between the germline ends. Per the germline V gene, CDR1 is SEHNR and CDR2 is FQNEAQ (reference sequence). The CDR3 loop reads CASSLTPALRGTEAFF. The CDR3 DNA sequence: TGTGCCAGCAGCTTAACGCCGGCTCTGCGGGGAACTGAAGCTTTCTTT.

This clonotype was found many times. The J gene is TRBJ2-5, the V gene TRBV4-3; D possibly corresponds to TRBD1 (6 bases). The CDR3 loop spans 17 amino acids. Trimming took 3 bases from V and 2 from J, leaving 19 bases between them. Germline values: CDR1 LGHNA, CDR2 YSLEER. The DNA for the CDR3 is TGCGCCAGCAGCCAGGGGGCCCCCGGGACGGCGCAAGAGACCCAGTACTTC. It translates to CASSQGAPGTAQETQYF.

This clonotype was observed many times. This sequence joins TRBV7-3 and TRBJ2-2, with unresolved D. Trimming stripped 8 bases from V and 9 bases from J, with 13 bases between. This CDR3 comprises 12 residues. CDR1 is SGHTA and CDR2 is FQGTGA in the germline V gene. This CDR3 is CASGPNPRELFF. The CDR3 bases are TGTGCCAGCGGACCCAACCCAAGGGAGCTGTTTTTT. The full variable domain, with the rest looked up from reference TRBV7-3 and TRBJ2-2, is GAGVSQTPSNKVTEKGKYVELRCDPISGHTALYWYRQSLGQGPEFLIYFQGTGAADDSGLPNDRFFAVRPEGSVSTLKIQRTERGDSAVYLCASGPNPRELFFGEGSRLTVL.

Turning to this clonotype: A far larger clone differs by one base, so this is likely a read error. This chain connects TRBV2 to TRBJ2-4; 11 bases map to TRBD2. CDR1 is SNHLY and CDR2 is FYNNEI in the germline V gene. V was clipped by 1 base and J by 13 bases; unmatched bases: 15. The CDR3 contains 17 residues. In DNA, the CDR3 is TGTGCCAGCAGTGAAGAGGTAGCGGGAGGGTTGGGCAATGAGCAGTACTTC. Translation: CASSEEVAGGLGNEQYF.

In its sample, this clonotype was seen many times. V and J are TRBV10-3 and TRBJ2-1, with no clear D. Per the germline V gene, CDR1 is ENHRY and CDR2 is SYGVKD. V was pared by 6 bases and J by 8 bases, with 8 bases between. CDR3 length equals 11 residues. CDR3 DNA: TGTGCCATCAGCCCTGGGGATGAGCAGTTCTTC. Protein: CAISPGDEQFF.

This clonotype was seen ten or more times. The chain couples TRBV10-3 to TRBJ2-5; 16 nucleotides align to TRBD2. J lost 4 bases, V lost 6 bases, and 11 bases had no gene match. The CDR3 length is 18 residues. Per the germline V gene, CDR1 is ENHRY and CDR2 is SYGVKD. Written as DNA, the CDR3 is TGTGCCATCAGCCCCGGGACTAGCGGGAGGGCCATGGGAGAGACCCAGTACTTC. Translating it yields CAISPGTSGRAMGETQYF.

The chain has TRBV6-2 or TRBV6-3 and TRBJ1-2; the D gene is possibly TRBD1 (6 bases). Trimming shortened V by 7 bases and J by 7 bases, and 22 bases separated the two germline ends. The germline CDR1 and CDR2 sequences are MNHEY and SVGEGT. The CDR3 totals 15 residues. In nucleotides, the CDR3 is TGTGCCAGCATCAAGAGGCAAGGGGGATCGAGTGGCTACACCTTC. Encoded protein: CASIKRQGGSSGYTF.

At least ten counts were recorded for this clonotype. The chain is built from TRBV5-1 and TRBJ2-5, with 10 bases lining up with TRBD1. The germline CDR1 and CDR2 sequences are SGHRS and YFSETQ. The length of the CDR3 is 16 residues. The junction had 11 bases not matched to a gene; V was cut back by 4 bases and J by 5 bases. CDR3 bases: TGCGCCAGCAGCGTCTCCGGGACAGGGGTTGGGGAGACCCAGTACTTC. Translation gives CASSVSGTGVGETQYF. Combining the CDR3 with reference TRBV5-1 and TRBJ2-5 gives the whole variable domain KAGVTQTPRYLIKTRGQQVTLSCSPISGHRSVSWYQQTPGQGLQFLFEYFSETQRNKGNFPGRFSGRQFSNSRSEMNVSTLELGDSALYLCASSVSGTGVGETQYFGPGTRLLVL.

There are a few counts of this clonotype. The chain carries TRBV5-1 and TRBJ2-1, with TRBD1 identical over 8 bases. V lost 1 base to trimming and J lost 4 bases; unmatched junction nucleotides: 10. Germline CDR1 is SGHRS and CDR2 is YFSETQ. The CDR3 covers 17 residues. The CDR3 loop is CASSLTEGQGTYNEQFF. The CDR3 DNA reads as TGCGCCAGCAGCTTGACCGAAGGACAGGGAACGTACAATGAGCAGTTCTTC.

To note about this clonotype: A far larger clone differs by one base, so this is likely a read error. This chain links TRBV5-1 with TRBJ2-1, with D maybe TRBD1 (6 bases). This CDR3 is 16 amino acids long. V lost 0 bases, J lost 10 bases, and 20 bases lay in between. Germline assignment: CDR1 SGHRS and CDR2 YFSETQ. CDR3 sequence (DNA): TGCGCCAGCAGCTTGGCCGGACAGCCAAGCTCCTACGAGCAGTTCTTC. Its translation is CASSLAGQPSSYEQFF. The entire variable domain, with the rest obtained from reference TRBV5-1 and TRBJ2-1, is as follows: KAGVTQTPRYLIKTRGQQVTLSCSPISGHRSVSWYQQTPGQGLQFLFEYFSETQRNKGNFPGRFSGRQFSNSRSEMNVSTLELGDSALYLCASSLAGQPSSYEQFFGPGTRLTVL.

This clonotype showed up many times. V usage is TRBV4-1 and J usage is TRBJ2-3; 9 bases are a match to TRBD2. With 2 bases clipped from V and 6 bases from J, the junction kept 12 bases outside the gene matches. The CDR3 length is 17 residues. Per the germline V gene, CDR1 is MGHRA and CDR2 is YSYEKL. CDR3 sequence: CASSQKRSSGDPDTQYF. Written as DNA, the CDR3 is TGCGCCAGCAGCCAAAAAAGATCTAGCGGGGACCCGGATACGCAGTATTTT.

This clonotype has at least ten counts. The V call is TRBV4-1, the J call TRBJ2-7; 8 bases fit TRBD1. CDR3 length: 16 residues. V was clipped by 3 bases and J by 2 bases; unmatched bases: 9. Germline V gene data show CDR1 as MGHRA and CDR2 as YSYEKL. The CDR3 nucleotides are TGCGCCAGCAGCCAGGGAGAGACAGGGGCTACCTACGAGCAGTACTTC. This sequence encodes CASSQGETGATYEQYF.

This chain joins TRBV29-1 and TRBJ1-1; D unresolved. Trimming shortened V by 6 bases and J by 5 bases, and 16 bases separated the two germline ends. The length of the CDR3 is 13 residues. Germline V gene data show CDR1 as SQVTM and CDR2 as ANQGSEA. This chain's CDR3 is CSVPSVGRTEAFF. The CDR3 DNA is TGCAGCGTACCGAGTGTGGGAAGGACTGAAGCTTTCTTT.

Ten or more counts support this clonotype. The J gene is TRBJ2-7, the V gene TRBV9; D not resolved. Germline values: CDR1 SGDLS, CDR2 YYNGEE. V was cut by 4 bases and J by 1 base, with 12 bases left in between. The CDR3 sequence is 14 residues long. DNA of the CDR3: TGTGCCAGCAGCCCCGACTGGCTTTCCTACGAGCAGTACTTC. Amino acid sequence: CASSPDWLSYEQYF.

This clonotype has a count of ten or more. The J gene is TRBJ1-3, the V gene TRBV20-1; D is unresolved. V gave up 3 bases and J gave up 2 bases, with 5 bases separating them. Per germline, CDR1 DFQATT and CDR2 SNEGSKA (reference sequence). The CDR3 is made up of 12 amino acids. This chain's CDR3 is CSASLTGNTIYF. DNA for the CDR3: TGCAGTGCTAGTCTCACTGGAAACACCATATATTTT.

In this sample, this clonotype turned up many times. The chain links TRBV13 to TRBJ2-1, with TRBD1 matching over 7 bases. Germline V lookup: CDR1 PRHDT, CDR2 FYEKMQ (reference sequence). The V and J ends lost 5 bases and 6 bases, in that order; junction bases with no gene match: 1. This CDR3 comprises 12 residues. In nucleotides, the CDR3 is TGTGCCAGCAGCAACAGGGGCAATGAGCAGTTCTTC. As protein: CASSNRGNEQFF.

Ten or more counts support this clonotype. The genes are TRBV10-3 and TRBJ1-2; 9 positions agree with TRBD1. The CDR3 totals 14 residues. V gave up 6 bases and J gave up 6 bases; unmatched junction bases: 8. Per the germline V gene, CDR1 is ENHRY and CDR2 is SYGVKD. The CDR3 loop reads CAISEDRGGDGYTF. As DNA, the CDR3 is TGTGCCATCAGCGAGGACAGGGGAGGGGATGGCTACACCTTC.

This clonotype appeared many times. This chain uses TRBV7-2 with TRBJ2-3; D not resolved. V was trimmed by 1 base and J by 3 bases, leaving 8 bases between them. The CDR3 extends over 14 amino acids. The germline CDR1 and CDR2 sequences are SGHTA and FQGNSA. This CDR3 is CASSLEVRTDTQYF. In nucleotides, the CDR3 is TGTGCCAGCAGCTTAGAGGTGCGGACAGATACGCAGTATTTT. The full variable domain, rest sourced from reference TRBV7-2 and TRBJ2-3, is GAGVSQSPSNKVTEKGKDVELRCDPISGHTALYWYRQSLGQGLEFLIYFQGNSAPDKSGLPSDRFSAERTGGSVSTLTIQRTQQEDSAVYLCASSLEVRTDTQYFGPGTRLTVL.

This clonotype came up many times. Here the CDR3 DNA reads TGTGCCAGGGGGCTCCGGGACAGGGGAGATGGCTACACCTTC. Translation gives CARGLRDRGDGYTF. V is TRBV2 and J is TRBJ1-2; 10 bases match TRBD1. The CDR3 contains 14 residues. Germline CDR1 SNHLY, CDR2 FYNNEI. The V segment lost 9 bases and the J segment 6 bases; nucleotides outside the gene matches: 10.

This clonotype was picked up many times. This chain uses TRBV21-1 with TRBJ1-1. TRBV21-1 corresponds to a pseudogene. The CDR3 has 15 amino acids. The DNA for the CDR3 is TGTGCCAGCATCTACAAGGACGATCCGCAATGGGAAGCTTTCTTT. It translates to CASIYKDDPQWEAFF.

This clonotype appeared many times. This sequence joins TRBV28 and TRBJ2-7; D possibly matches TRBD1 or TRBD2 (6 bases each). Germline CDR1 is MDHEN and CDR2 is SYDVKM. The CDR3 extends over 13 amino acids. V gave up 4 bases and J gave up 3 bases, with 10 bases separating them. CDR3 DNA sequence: TGTGCCAGCAGTTCGGGGGCCATCTACGAGCAGTACTTC. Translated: CASSSGAIYEQYF. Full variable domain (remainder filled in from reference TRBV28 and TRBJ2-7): DVKVTQSSRYLVKRTGEKVFLECVQDMDHENMFWYRQDPGLGLRLIYFSYDVKMKEKGDIPEGYSVSREKKERFSLILESASTNQTSMYLCASSSGAIYEQYFGPGTRLTVT.

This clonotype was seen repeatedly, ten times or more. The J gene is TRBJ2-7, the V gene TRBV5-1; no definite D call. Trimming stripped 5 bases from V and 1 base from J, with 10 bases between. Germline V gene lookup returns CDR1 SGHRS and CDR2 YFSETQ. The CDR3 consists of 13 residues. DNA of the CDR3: TGCGCCAGCAGTTTTGCCAAATCCTACGAGCAGTACTTC. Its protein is CASSFAKSYEQYF. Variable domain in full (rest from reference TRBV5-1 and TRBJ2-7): KAGVTQTPRYLIKTRGQQVTLSCSPISGHRSVSWYQQTPGQGLQFLFEYFSETQRNKGNFPGRFSGRQFSNSRSEMNVSTLELGDSALYLCASSFAKSYEQYFGPGTRLTVT.

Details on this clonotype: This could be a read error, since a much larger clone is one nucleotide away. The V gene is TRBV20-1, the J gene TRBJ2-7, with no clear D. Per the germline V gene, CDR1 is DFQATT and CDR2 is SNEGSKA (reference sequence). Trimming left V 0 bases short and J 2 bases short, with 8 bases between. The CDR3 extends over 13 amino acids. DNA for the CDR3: TGCAGTGCTAGAGAAACACACACCTACGAGCAGTACTTC. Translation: CSARETHTYEQYF.

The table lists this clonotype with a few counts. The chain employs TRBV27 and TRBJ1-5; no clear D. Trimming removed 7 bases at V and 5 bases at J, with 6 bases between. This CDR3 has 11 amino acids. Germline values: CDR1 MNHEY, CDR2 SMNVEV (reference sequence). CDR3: CASKKDQPQHF. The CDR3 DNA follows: TGTGCCAGCAAGAAGGATCAGCCCCAGCATTTT.

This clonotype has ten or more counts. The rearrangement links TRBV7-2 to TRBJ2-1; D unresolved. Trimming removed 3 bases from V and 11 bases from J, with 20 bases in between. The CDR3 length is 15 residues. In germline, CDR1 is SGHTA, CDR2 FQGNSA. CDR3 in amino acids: CASSLMDASLVKQFF. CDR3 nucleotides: TGTGCCAGCAGCTTGATGGACGCCTCATTGGTAAAGCAGTTCTTC.